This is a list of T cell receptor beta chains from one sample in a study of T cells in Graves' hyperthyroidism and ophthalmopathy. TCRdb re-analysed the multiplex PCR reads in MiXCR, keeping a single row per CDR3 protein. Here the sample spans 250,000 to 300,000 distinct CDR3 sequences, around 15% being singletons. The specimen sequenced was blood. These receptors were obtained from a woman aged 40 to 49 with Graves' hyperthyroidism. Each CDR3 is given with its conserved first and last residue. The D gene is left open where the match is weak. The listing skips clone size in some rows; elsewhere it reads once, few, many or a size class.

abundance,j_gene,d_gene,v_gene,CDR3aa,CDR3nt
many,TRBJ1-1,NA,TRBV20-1,CSASLSGAAFF,TGCAGTGCTAGTCTTTCAGGGGCAGCTTTCTTT
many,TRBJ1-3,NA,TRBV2,CASNQGLNTIYF,TGTGCCAGCAACCAGGGGCTGAACACCATATATTTT
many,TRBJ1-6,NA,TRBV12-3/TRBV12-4,CASSLRVSPLHF,TGTGCCAGCAGTTTAAGGGTTTCACCCCTCCACTTT
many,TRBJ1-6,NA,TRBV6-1,CASSQFRDGYNSPLHF,TGTGCCAGCAGTCAATTCCGGGACGGGTATAATTCACCCCTCCACTTT
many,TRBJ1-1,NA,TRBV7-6,CASSPFEANTEAFF,TGTGCCAGCAGCCCATTTGAGGCGAACACTGAAGCTTTCTTT
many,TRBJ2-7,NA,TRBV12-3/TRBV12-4,CASSLAVYEQYF,TGTGCCAGCAGTTTGGCGGTTTACGAGCAGTACTTC
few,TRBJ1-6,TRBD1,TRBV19,CASNPQGQGGSPLHF,TGTGCCAGTAATCCACAGGGACAGGGGGGTTCACCCCTCCACTTT
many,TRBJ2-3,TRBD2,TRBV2,CASSEGLAGSTDTQYF,TGTGCCAGCAGTGAGGGACTAGCGGGAAGCACAGATACGCAGTATTTT
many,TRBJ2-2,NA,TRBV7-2,CASSPPGHPTGELFF,TGTGCCAGCAGCCCACCGGGACATCCCACCGGGGAGCTGTTTTTT
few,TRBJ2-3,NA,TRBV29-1,CSVEAEVSQYF,TGCAGCGTTGAAGCAGAGGTTTCTCAGTATTTT
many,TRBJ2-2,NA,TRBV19,CASSWATRNTGELFF,TGTGCCAGTAGCTGGGCGACGAGGAACACCGGGGAGCTGTTTTTT
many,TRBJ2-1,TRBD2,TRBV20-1,CSARDLAGGWYNEQFF,TGCAGTGCTAGGGACCTAGCGGGAGGGTGGTACAATGAGCAGTTCTTC
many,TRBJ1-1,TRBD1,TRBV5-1,CASSPPTGMDTEAFF,TGCGCCAGCAGCCCCCCGACAGGGATGGACACTGAAGCTTTCTTT
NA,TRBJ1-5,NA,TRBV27,CASSFWDQPQHF,TGTGCCAGCAGTTTCTGGGATCAGCCCCAGCATTTT
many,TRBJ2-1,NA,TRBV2,CGSLGNEQFF,TGCGGCAGTTTGGGCAATGAGCAGTTCTTC
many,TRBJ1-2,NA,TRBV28,CASSLPQGNGYTF,TGTGCCAGCAGTTTACCACAGGGAAATGGCTACACCTTC
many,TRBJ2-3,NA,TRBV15,CATSRDKRVTNTDTQYF,TGTGCCACCAGCAGAGATAAAAGGGTCACTAACACAGATACGCAGTATTTT
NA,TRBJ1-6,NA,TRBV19,CASSIDGQSPLHF,TGTGCCAGTAGTATAGATGGCCAGTCACCCCTCCACTTT
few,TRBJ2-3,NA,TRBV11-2,CASSLAGGLGTDTQYF,TGTGCCAGCAGCTTAGCGGGGGGCCTGGGCACAGATACGCAGTATTTT
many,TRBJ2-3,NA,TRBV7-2,CASSLFVGAADTQYF,TGTGCCAGCAGCTTATTTGTGGGAGCAGCAGATACGCAGTATTTT
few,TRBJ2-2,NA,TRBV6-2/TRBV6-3,CASSYVIPGNTGELFF,TGTGCCAGCAGTTACGTTATTCCCGGGAACACCGGGGAGCTGTTTTTT
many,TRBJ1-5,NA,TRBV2,CASSHDSVNQPQHF,TGTGCCAGCAGTCACGACAGCGTCAATCAGCCCCAGCATTTT
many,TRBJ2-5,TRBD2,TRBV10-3,CAISERAGVSQETQYF,TGTGCCATCAGTGAAAGGGCGGGAGTCTCGCAAGAGACCCAGTACTTC
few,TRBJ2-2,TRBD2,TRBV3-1,CASSSYPGLAGGIDTGELFF,TGTGCCAGCAGCTCCTACCCGGGACTAGCGGGAGGGATAGACACCGGGGAGCTGTTTTTT
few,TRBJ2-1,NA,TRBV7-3,CASSPQLTGNNEQFF,TGTGCCAGCAGCCCCCAACTGACAGGTAACAATGAGCAGTTCTTC
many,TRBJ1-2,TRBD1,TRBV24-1,CATSDATGRGPNYGYTF,TGTGCCACCAGTGATGCGACAGGGAGGGGGCCTAACTATGGCTACACCTTC
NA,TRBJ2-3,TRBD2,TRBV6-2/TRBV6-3,CASSYAAGRSTDTQYF,TGTGCCAGCAGTTACGCAGCGGGAAGGAGCACAGATACGCAGTATTTT
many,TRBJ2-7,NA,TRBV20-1,CSARDRLALSSYEQYF,TGCAGTGCTAGAGATCGCCTAGCCCTTTCCTCCTACGAGCAGTACTTC
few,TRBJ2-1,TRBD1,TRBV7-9,CASSRTGMAYNEQFF,TGTGCCAGCAGTCGGACAGGGATGGCCTACAATGAGCAGTTCTTC
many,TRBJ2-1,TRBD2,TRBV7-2,CASSWGGGYEQFF,TGTGCCAGCAGCTGGGGGGGTGGCTATGAGCAGTTCTTC
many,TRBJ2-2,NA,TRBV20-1,CSARDPPGVGELFF,TGCAGTGCTAGAGACCCCCCCGGCGTTGGGGAGCTGTTTTTT
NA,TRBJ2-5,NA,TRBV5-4,CASSYAGAEETQYF,TGTGCCAGCAGCTACGCAGGGGCGGAAGAGACCCAGTACTTC
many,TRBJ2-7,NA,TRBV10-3,CAISSRAGSYEQYF,TGTGCCATCAGTTCCCGGGCAGGATCTTACGAGCAGTACTTC
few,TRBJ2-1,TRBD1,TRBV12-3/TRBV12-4,CASSLAEDRVPFF,TGTGCCAGCAGTTTAGCCGAGGACAGGGTTCCGTTCTTC
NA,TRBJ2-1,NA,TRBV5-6,CASSLVENNEQFF,TGTGCCAGCAGCTTAGTGGAGAACAATGAGCAGTTCTTC
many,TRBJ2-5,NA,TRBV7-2,CASSLARVGETQYF,TGTGCCAGCAGCTTAGCCAGGGTGGGTGAGACCCAGTACTTC
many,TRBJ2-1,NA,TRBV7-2,CASSLIDEQFF,TGTGCCAGCAGCTTAATAGATGAGCAGTTCTTC
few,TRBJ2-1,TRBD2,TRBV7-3,CASSFSGGGYNEQFF,TGTGCCAGCAGCTTCTCGGGGGGGGGCTACAATGAGCAGTTCTTC
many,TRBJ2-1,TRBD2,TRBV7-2,CASSSGGLAGKMSYNEQFF,TGTGCCAGCAGCTCGGGGGGACTAGCGGGTAAGATGTCCTACAATGAGCAGTTCTTC
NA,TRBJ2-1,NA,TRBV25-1,CASGLADPYNEQFF,TGTGCCAGCGGGTTAGCGGATCCCTACAATGAGCAGTTCTTC
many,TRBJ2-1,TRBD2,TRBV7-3,CASSFGLAGPSSYNEQFF,TGTGCCAGCAGCTTCGGACTAGCGGGACCTTCGTCCTACAATGAGCAGTTCTTC
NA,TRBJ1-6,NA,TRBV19,CASSPIRYSPLHF,TGTGCCAGTAGCCCGATTAGGTATTCACCCCTCCACTTT
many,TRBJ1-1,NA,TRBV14,CASRPRVGNTEAFF,TGTGCCAGCAGACCTCGGGTGGGAAACACTGAAGCTTTCTTT
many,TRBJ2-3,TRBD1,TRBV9,CASSARQGATDTQYF,TGTGCCAGCAGCGCACGACAGGGGGCAACAGATACGCAGTATTTT
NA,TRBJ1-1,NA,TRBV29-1,CSVGRVMNTEAFF,TGCAGCGTTGGCAGGGTCATGAACACTGAAGCTTTCTTT
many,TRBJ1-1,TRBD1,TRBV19,CASRRGQATEAFF,TGTGCCAGTAGGAGGGGGCAAGCCACTGAAGCTTTCTTT